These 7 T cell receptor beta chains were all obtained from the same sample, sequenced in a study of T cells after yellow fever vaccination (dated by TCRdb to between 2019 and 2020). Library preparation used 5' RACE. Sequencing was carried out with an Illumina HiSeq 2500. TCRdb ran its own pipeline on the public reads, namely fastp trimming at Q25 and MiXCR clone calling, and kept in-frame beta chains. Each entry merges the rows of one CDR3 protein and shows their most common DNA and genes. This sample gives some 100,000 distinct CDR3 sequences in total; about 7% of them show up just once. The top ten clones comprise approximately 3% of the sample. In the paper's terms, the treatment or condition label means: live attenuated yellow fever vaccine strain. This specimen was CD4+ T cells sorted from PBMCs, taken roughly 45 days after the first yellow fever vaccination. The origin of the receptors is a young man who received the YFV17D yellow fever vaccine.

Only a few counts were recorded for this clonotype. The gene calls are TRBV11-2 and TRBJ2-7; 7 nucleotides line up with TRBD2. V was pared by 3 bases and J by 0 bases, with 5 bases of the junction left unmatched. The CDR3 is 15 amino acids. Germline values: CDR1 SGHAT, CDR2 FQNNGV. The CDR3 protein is CASSFSGGPSYEQYF. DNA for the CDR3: TGTGCCAGCAGCTTTTCGGGGGGTCCCTCCTACGAGCAGTACTTC.

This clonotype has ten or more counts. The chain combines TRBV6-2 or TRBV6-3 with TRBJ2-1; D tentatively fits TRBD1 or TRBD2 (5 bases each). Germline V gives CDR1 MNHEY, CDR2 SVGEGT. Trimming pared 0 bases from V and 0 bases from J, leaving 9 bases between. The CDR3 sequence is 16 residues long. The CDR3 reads CASSYSRGSSYNEQFF. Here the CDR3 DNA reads TGTGCCAGCAGTTACTCGAGGGGAAGCTCCTACAATGAGCAGTTCTTC.

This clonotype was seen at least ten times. CDR3 nucleotide sequence: TGTGCCAGCAGTGAAGCGGGGTATGGCTACACCTTC. Translation gives CASSEAGYGYTF. The rearrangement joins TRBV2 to TRBJ1-2; no definite D call. The germline V and J ends were trimmed by 0 bases and 5 bases, with 4 bases remaining between them. The CDR3 has 12 amino acids. The germline gives CDR1 SNHLY, CDR2 FYNNEI.

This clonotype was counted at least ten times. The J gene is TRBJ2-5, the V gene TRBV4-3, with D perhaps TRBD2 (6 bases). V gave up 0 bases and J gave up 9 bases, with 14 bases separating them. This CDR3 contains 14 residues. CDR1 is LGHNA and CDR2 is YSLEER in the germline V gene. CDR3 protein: CASSQDLQGRSQYF. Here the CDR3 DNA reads TGCGCCAGCAGCCAAGATTTGCAAGGGAGGTCCCAGTACTTC.

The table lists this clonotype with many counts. Here the CDR3 DNA reads TGTGCCAGCAGCCTCAAAGAGACCCAGTACTTC. Translation gives CASSLKETQYF. The chain uses TRBV7-2 and TRBJ2-5; unclear D gene. This CDR3 spans 11 amino acids. V was pared by 5 bases and J by 3 bases, with 4 bases between. From germline, CDR1 is SGHTA and CDR2 FQGNSA.

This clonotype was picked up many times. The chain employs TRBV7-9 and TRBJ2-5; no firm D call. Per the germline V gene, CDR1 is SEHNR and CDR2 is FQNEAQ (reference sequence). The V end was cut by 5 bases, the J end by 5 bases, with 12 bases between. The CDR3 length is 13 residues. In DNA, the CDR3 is TGTGCCAGCAGCCTCCATAGTGCGGAGACCCAGTACTTC. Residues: CASSLHSAETQYF.

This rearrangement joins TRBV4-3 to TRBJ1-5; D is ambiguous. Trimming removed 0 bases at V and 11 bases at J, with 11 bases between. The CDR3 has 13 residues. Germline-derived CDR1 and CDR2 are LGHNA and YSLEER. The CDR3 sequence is CASSQDLSGTQHF. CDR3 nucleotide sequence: TGCGCCAGCAGCCAAGATCTCTCCGGGACCCAGCATTTT.